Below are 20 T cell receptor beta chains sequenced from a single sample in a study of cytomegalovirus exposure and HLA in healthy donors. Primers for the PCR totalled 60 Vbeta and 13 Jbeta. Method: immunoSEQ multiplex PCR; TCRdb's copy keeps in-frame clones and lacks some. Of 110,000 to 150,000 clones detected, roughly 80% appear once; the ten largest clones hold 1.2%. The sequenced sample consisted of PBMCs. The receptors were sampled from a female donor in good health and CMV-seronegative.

The CDR3 region has the DNA TGTGCCAGCAGCCAGCCCGGGACTGCCTCGACCTACGAGCAGTACTTC. This gives the protein CASSQPGTASTYEQYF. The V gene is TRBV4-2, the J gene TRBJ2-7; TRBD2 might be the D (6 bases). Germline V gene sequence: CDR1 LGHNA, CDR2 YNFKEQ. CDR3 length: 16 amino acids. The ends were cut back, 3 bases at V and 2 bases at J, with 17 bases in the middle.

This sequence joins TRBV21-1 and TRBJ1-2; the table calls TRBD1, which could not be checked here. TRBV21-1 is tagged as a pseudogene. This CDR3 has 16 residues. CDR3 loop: CASSPRADRHNYGYTF. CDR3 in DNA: TGTGCCAGCAGCCCCCGCGCAGACCGACATAACTATGGCTACACCTTC.

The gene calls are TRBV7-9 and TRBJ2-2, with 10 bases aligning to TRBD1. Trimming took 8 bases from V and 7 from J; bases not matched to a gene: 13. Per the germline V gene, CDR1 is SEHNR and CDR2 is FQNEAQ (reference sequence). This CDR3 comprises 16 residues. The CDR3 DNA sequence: TGTGCCAGCCGGAAAGGGGACAGGGGCGAGAACGGGGAGCTGTTTTTT. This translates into CASRKGDRGENGELFF. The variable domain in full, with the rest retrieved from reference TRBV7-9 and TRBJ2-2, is DTGVSQNPRHKITKRGQNVTFRCDPISEHNRLYWYRQTLGQGPEFLTYFQNEAQLEKSRLLSDRFSAERPKGSFSTLEIQRTEQGDSAMYLCASRKGDRGENGELFFGEGSRLTVL.

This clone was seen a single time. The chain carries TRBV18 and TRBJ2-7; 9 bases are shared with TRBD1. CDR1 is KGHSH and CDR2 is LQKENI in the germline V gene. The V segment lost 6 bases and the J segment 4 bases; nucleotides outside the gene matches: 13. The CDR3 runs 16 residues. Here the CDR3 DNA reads TGTGCCAGCTCTGCTACCGGGACAGGGTCCATTTACGAGCAGTACTTC. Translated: CASSATGTGSIYEQYF. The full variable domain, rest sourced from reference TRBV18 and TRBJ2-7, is NAGVMQNPRHLVRRRGQEARLRCSPMKGHSHVYWYRQLPEEGLKFMVYLQKENIIDESGMPKERFSAEFPKEGPSILRIQQVVRGDSAAYFCASSATGTGSIYEQYFGPGTRLTVT.

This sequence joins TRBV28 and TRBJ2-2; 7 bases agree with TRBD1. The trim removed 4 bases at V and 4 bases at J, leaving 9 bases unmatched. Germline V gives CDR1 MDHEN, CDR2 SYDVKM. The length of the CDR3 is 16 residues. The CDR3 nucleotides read TGTGCCAGCAGTTCTCCAGGGGGTAGGAGCACCGGGGAGCTGTTTTTT. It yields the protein CASSSPGGRSTGELFF.

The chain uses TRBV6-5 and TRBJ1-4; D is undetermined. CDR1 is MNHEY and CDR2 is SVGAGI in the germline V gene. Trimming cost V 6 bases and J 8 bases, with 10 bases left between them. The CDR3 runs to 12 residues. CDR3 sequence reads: CASSRYNEKLFF. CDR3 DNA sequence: TGTGCCAGCAGCAGATACAACGAAAAACTGTTTTTT.

The CDR3 here is CASSGGDSKETQYF. The DNA of the CDR3 is TGCGCCAGCAGTGGGGGGGACAGTAAAGAGACCCAGTACTTC. The V and J genes are TRBV10-2 and TRBJ2-5; D might be TRBD1 (7 bases). The CDR3 spans 14 residues. V shed 4 bases and J shed 3 bases, with 12 bases lying between them. Germline V lookup: CDR1 WSHSY, CDR2 SAAADI.

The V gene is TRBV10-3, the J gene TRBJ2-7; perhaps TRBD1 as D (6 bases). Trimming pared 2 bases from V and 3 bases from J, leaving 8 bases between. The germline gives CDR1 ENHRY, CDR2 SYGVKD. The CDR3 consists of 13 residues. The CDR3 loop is CAISEDRFYEQYF. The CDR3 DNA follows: TGTGCCATCAGTGAGGACAGGTTCTACGAGCAGTACTTC.

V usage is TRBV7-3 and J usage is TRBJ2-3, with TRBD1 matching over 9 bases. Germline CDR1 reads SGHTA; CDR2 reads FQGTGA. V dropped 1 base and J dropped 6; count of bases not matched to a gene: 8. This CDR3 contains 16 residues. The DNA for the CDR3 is TGTGCCAGCAGCTTAATCGGGACAGGGCGGAGGGATACGCAGTATTTT. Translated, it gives CASSLIGTGRRDTQYF.

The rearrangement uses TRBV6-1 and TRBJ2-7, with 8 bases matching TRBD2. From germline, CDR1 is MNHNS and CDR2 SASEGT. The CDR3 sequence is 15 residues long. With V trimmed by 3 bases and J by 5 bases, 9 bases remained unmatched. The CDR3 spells CASSDIGLASNEQYF. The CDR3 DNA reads TGTGCCAGCAGTGACATTGGACTAGCATCCAACGAGCAGTACTTC.

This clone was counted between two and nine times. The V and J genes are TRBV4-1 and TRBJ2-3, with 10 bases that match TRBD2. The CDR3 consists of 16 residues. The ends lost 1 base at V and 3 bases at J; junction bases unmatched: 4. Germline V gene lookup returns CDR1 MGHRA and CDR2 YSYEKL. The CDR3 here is CASSQALAGATDTQYF. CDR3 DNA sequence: TGCGCCAGCAGCCAAGCCCTAGCGGGAGCAACAGATACGCAGTATTTT.

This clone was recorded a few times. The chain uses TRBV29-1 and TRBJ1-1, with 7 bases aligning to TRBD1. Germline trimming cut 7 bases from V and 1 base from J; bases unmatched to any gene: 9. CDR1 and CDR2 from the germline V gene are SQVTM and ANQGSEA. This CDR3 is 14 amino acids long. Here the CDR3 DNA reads TGCAGCGGGGACAGTGGGGCGAGGAACACTGAAGCTTTCTTT. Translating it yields CSGDSGARNTEAFF.

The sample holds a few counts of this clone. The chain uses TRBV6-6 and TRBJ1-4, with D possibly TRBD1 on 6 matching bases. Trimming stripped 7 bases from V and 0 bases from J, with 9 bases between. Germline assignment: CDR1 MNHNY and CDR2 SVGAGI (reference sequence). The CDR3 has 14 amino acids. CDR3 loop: CASTGTSTNEKLFF. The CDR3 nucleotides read TGTGCCAGCACCGGGACATCAACTAATGAAAAACTGTTTTTT.

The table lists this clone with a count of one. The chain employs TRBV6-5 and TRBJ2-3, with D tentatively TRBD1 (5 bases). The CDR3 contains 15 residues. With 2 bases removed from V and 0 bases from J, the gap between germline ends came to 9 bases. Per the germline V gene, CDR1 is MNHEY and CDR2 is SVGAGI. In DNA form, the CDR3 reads TGTGCCAGCAGTTACGGGGCGTCCAGCACAGATACGCAGTATTTT. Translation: CASSYGASSTDTQYF.

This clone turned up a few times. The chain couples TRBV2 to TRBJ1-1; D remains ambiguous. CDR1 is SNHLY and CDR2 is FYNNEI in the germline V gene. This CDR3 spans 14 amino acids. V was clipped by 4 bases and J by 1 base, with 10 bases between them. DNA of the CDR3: TGTGCCAGCAGTGGTGGCTGGTCGAACACTGAAGCTTTCTTT. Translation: CASSGGWSNTEAFF.

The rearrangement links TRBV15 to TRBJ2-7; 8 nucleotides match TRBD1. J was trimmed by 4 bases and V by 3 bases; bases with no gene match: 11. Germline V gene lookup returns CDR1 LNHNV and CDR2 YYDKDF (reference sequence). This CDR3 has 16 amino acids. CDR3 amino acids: CATSRDRAGTSYEQYF. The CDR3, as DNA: TGTGCCACCAGCAGGGACAGGGCCGGGACTTCTTACGAGCAGTACTTC. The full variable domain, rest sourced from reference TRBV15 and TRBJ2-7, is DAMVIQNPRYQVTQFGKPVTLSCSQTLNHNVMYWYQQKSSQAPKLLFHYYDKDFNNEADTPDNFQSRRPNTSFCFLDIRSPGLGDTAMYLCATSRDRAGTSYEQYFGPGTRLTVT.

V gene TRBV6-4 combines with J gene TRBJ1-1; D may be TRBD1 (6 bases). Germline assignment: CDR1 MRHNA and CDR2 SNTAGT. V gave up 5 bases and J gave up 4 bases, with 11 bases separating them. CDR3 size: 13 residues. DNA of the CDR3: TGTGCCAGCAGTACAGGGTTGGGCACTGAAGCTTTCTTT. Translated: CASSTGLGTEAFF.

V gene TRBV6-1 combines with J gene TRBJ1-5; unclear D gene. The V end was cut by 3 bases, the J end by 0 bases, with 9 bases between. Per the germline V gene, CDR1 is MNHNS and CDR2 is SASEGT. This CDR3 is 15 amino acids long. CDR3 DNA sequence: TGTGCCAGCAGTGATCCGTCAGATAGCAATCAGCCCCAGCATTTT. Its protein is CASSDPSDSNQPQHF.

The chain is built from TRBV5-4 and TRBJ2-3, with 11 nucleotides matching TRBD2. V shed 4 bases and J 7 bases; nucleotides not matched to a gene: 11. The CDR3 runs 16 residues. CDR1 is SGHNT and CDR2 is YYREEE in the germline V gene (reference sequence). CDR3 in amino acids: CASSAASGRLVYTQYF. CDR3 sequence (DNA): TGTGCCAGCAGCGCCGCTAGCGGGAGGCTTGTGTATACGCAGTATTTT.

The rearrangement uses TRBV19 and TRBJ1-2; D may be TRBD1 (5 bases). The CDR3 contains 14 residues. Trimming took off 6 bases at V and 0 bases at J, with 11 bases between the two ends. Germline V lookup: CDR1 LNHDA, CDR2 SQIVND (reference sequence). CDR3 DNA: TGTGCCAGTAGATGGGGCCAGACTAACTATGGCTACACCTTC. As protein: CASRWGQTNYGYTF.